What follows describes a single TCR beta chain. The target antigen is unknown. This sample was included in a study of a mutant IDH1 vaccine in newly diagnosed glioma. Study conclusions and caveats: Pseudoprogression seemingly bore no relation to changes in top peripheral T cell clonotypes.

Time point indicated: week 11, during vaccination. Each dose of the vaccine consisted of 300 ug of mutant IDH1 20-mer peptide, with topical imiquimod. In germline, CDR1 is MNHEY, CDR2 SMNVEV (reference sequence). Losses at the gene ends were 2 bases for V and 0 bases for J; bases not matched to a gene: 7. The CDR3 contains 18 residues. TCRdb's table, derived via immunoSEQ multiplex PCR, lists solely in-frame clones and lacks some. The table has 95,000 to 120,000 clones, roughly nine tenths seen once. Sequenced here: PBMCs, sampled from a glioma patient whose treatment included an IDH1 peptide vaccine. This TCR was sampled from a woman aged 50 to 65 with glioma. The chain links TRBV27 to TRBJ2-1; 10 nucleotides align to TRBD2. CDR3 DNA sequence: TGTGCCAGCAGTTTAATTACGGCTAGCGGGAGCTCCTACAATGAGCAGTTCTTC. This encodes CASSLITASGSSYNEQFF.